This is a list of T cell receptor beta chains from one sample in a study of T cell clones after liver transplantation. The method was immunoSEQ multiplex PCR; TCRdb's version includes in-frame clones alone and lacks a portion of them. The sample holds more than 95,000 clones, 75% to 85% seen once. The sample consisted of CD4+ T cells from blood, taken before liver transplant. These receptors were collected from a human donor who received a liver transplant. Both conserved end residues are part of each CDR3. Fields, in order: J gene, V gene, clone size, D gene, CDR3 protein, CDR3 DNA. D genes are given only for firm matches. Not every row has a clone size; where given, it reads once, few, many or a size class.

>TRBJ2-1|TRBV9|-|TRBD2
CASSPFRVSGGGNEQFF
TGTGCCAGCAGCCCCTTCCGGGTGAGCGGGGGAGGGAATGAGCAGTTCTTC
>TRBJ2-5|TRBV7-2|-|TRBD1
CASSPNRGLVETQYF
TGTGCCAGCAGCCCCAACAGGGGGCTAGTGGAGACCCAGTACTTC
>TRBJ2-4|TRBV2|-|-
CASRVGSGIIQYF
TGTGCCAGCAGGGTGGGTTCAGGGATCATTCAGTACTTC
>TRBJ1-4|TRBV5-4|-|-
CASSYDGNLGEKLFF
TGTGCCAGCAGTTACGACGGGAATCTCGGTGAAAAACTGTTTTTT
>TRBJ1-6|TRBV6-1|once|TRBD1
CASRRGTGDSPLHF
TGTGCCAGCAGGAGGGGGACAGGGGATTCACCCCTCCACTTT
>TRBJ1-2|TRBV5-1|once|-
CASSPTGNNNYGYTF
TGCGCCAGCAGCCCTACAGGGAATAACAACTATGGCTACACCTTC
>TRBJ1-3|TRBV20-1|-|-
CSASNRNTIYF
TGCAGTGCTAGTAACAGAAACACCATATATTTT
>TRBJ1-2|TRBV6-5|-|-
CASSFTGNANYGYTF
TGTGCCAGCAGTTTTACAGGGAACGCTAACTATGGCTACACCTTC
>TRBJ2-7|TRBV12-5|-|-
CASGLVHGAGGGYEQYF
TGTGCTAGTGGTTTGGTACACGGGGCAGGGGGAGGCTACGAGCAGTACTTC
>TRBJ2-7|TRBV28|-|TRBD1
CASSRGQGAYEQYF
TGTGCCAGCAGTCGCGGACAGGGGGCTTACGAGCAGTACTTC
>TRBJ2-7|TRBV29-1|-|-
CSVREGGRSYEQYF
TGCAGCGTCAGAGAGGGGGGTCGCTCCTACGAGCAGTACTTC
>TRBJ2-7|TRBV2|few|TRBD2
CASSESFQRGGRLYF
TGTGCCAGCAGTGAAAGTTTCCAGCGGGGGGGAAGATTATACTTC
>TRBJ2-7|TRBV7-6|-|TRBD1
CASSLRTGSYEQYF
TGTGCCAGCAGCTTAAGGACAGGGTCCTACGAGCAGTACTTC